This is a list of T cell receptor beta chains from one sample in a study of PD-1 blockade in classical Hodgkin lymphoma. Using immunoSEQ multiplex PCR, the repertoire was profiled, and TCRdb retains in-frame clones only, with some absent. Among some 43,000 clones listed, roughly nine tenths were seen once. The specimen was peripheral blood mononuclear cells (PBMCs), collected before the second cycle of nivolumab. Receptors were obtained from a human donor with classical Hodgkin lymphoma. The CDR3 runs from the conserved cysteine through the conserved F or W. The D gene is left open where the match is weak. Where a row states a size, it is once, few, many or the class of an expanded clone; other rows omit it.

clone_size: NA; j_call: TRBJ2-7; v_call: TRBV6-6; d_call: TRBD1; cdr3_aa: CASSFPGTGLQEQYF; cdr3_nt: TGTGCCAGCAGTTTTCCCGGGACAGGGCTCCAGGAGCAGTACTTC
clone_size: NA; j_call: TRBJ2-2; v_call: TRBV6-1; d_call: TRBD1; cdr3_aa: CASSEGTGAGELFF; cdr3_nt: TGTGCCAGCAGTGAAGGGACAGGGGCCGGGGAGCTGTTTTTT
clone_size: NA; j_call: TRBJ2-3; v_call: TRBV28; d_call: NA; cdr3_aa: CASSLRTALSTDTQYF; cdr3_nt: TGTGCCAGCAGTTTAAGGACAGCCCTCAGCACAGATACGCAGTATTTT
clone_size: NA; j_call: TRBJ2-2; v_call: TRBV4-2; d_call: NA; cdr3_aa: CASSQEGTETGELFF; cdr3_nt: TGTGCCAGCAGCCAAGAGGGGACGGAGACCGGGGAGCTGTTTTTT
clone_size: NA; j_call: TRBJ2-3; v_call: TRBV7-8; d_call: TRBD2; cdr3_aa: CASSMRGGGTDTQYF; cdr3_nt: TGTGCCAGCAGCATGCGGGGGGGAGGCACAGATACGCAGTATTTT
clone_size: few; j_call: TRBJ1-5; v_call: TRBV28; d_call: NA; cdr3_aa: CASSSGNQPQHF; cdr3_nt: TGTGCCAGCAGTTCTGGCAATCAGCCCCAGCATTTT
clone_size: once; j_call: TRBJ2-1; v_call: TRBV28; d_call: NA; cdr3_aa: CASSFGTGRVKIEQFF; cdr3_nt: TGTGCCAGCAGTTTTGGTACAGGGAGGGTCAAAATCGAGCAGTTCTTC
clone_size: NA; j_call: TRBJ2-1; v_call: TRBV2; d_call: NA; cdr3_aa: CASRGSYNEQFF; cdr3_nt: TGTGCCAGCAGGGGGTCCTACAATGAGCAGTTCTTC
clone_size: NA; j_call: TRBJ1-1; v_call: TRBV6-5; d_call: NA; cdr3_aa: CASRGQSKSTEAFF; cdr3_nt: TGTGCCAGCAGAGGACAGAGTAAGAGCACTGAAGCTTTCTTT
clone_size: NA; j_call: TRBJ2-5; v_call: TRBV2; d_call: NA; cdr3_aa: CASSEIARTQYF; cdr3_nt: TGTGCCAGCAGTGAAATCGCCCGTACCCAGTACTTC
clone_size: NA; j_call: TRBJ1-2; v_call: TRBV29-1; d_call: NA; cdr3_aa: CSVEDRGTGWGYTF; cdr3_nt: TGCAGCGTTGAAGATCGGGGAACAGGGTGGGGCTACACCTTC
clone_size: NA; j_call: TRBJ2-3; v_call: TRBV5-1; d_call: NA; cdr3_aa: CASRTDSGSTDTQYF; cdr3_nt: TGCGCCAGCAGAACCGATAGCGGAAGCACAGATACGCAGTATTTT
clone_size: NA; j_call: TRBJ1-1; v_call: TRBV6-1; d_call: NA; cdr3_aa: CASSSEGWSTEAFF; cdr3_nt: TGTGCCAGCAGTTCAGAGGGATGGAGCACTGAAGCTTTCTTT
clone_size: NA; j_call: TRBJ1-2; v_call: TRBV14; d_call: TRBD1; cdr3_aa: CASSHGTAGLYGYTF; cdr3_nt: TGTGCCAGCAGCCACGGGACAGCCGGCCTCTATGGCTACACCTTC
clone_size: NA; j_call: TRBJ1-2; v_call: TRBV2; d_call: NA; cdr3_aa: CASSEVAGVYYGYTF; cdr3_nt: TGTGCCAGCAGTGAAGTTGCGGGCGTGTACTATGGCTACACCTTC
clone_size: NA; j_call: TRBJ2-6; v_call: TRBV2; d_call: NA; cdr3_aa: CASSVGVVSGANVLTF; cdr3_nt: TGTGCCAGCAGTGTTGGGGTAGTCTCTGGGGCCAACGTCCTGACTTTC
clone_size: once; j_call: TRBJ2-2; v_call: TRBV4-1; d_call: NA; cdr3_aa: CASSQDGMGGTNTGELFF; cdr3_nt: TGCGCCAGCAGCCAAGATGGTATGGGCGGGACGAACACCGGGGAGCTGTTTTTT
clone_size: NA; j_call: TRBJ2-3; v_call: TRBV5-1; d_call: NA; cdr3_aa: CASSLRVPDTQYF; cdr3_nt: TGCGCCAGCAGCTTACGGGTCCCAGATACGCAGTATTTT
clone_size: NA; j_call: TRBJ1-2; v_call: TRBV4-1; d_call: TRBD1; cdr3_aa: CASSQGDRDYGYTF; cdr3_nt: TGCGCCAGCAGCCAAGGGGACAGGGACTATGGCTACACCTTC
clone_size: NA; j_call: TRBJ1-1; v_call: TRBV27; d_call: NA; cdr3_aa: CASSYGGNTEAFF; cdr3_nt: TGTGCCAGCAGTTATGGGGGAAACACTGAAGCTTTCTTT
clone_size: NA; j_call: TRBJ1-4; v_call: TRBV19; d_call: TRBD1; cdr3_aa: CASRRYGTEVEKLFF; cdr3_nt: TGTGCCAGTAGGAGGTACGGGACAGAAGTTGAAAAACTGTTTTTT
clone_size: NA; j_call: TRBJ2-6; v_call: TRBV27; d_call: NA; cdr3_aa: CASSLSSGANVLTF; cdr3_nt: TGTGCCAGCAGTTTGAGTTCTGGGGCCAACGTCCTGACTTTC
clone_size: NA; j_call: TRBJ2-3; v_call: TRBV5-1; d_call: NA; cdr3_aa: CASSLIPENQDTQYF; cdr3_nt: TGCGCCAGCAGCTTGATCCCAGAGAATCAAGATACGCAGTATTTT
clone_size: few; j_call: TRBJ2-3; v_call: TRBV6-4; d_call: TRBD1; cdr3_aa: CASSDDPGQGADTQYF; cdr3_nt: TGTGCCAGCAGTGACGACCCGGGACAGGGGGCAGATACGCAGTATTTT
clone_size: few; j_call: TRBJ1-2; v_call: TRBV6-5; d_call: TRBD1; cdr3_aa: CASSPDRVDGYTF; cdr3_nt: TGTGCCAGCAGCCCAGACAGGGTGGATGGCTACACCTTC
clone_size: NA; j_call: TRBJ2-7; v_call: TRBV27; d_call: TRBD1; cdr3_aa: CASSFTGGGYEQYF; cdr3_nt: TGTGCCAGCAGTTTTACAGGGGGCGGGTACGAGCAGTACTTC
clone_size: once; j_call: TRBJ2-2; v_call: TRBV7-2; d_call: NA; cdr3_aa: CASSHLGAANTGELFF; cdr3_nt: TGTGCCAGCAGCCACCTCGGTGCGGCGAACACCGGGGAGCTGTTTTTT
clone_size: NA; j_call: TRBJ2-1; v_call: TRBV23-1; d_call: NA; cdr3_aa: CASRPGLQYNEQFF; cdr3_nt: TGCGCCAGCCGGCCGGGACTCCAGTACAATGAGCAGTTCTTC
clone_size: NA; j_call: TRBJ1-1; v_call: TRBV4-3; d_call: NA; cdr3_aa: CASSQVNFGGGTEAFF; cdr3_nt: TGCGCCAGCAGCCAAGTGAACTTCGGGGGTGGCACTGAAGCTTTCTTT
clone_size: once; j_call: TRBJ2-3; v_call: TRBV4-3; d_call: NA; cdr3_aa: CASSQDGGRVLLEDTQYF; cdr3_nt: TGCGCCAGCAGCCAAGATGGGGGTCGAGTCTTACTCGAAGATACGCAGTATTTT
clone_size: NA; j_call: TRBJ1-6; v_call: TRBV19; d_call: NA; cdr3_aa: CASNFGNIDNSPLHF; cdr3_nt: TGTGCCAGTAATTTCGGGAACATCGATAATTCACCCCTCCACTTT
clone_size: NA; j_call: TRBJ1-2; v_call: TRBV5-5; d_call: NA; cdr3_aa: CASSLHREYGYTF; cdr3_nt: TGTGCCAGCAGCTTGCACAGGGAATATGGCTACACCTTC
clone_size: few; j_call: TRBJ1-4; v_call: TRBV7-2; d_call: NA; cdr3_aa: CASSLMGRGGKGEKLFF; cdr3_nt: TGTGCCAGCAGCTTAATGGGCAGGGGAGGCAAGGGGGAAAAACTGTTTTTT
clone_size: few; j_call: TRBJ2-6; v_call: TRBV5-1; d_call: NA; cdr3_aa: CASSNGQGGVSGANVLTF; cdr3_nt: TGCGCCAGCAGCAACGGACAGGGAGGGGTCTCTGGGGCCAACGTCCTGACTTTC
clone_size: NA; j_call: TRBJ1-2; v_call: TRBV5-4; d_call: NA; cdr3_aa: CASSLMGRGDGYTF; cdr3_nt: TGTGCCAGCAGCTTAATGGGGAGAGGGGACGGCTACACCTTC
clone_size: NA; j_call: TRBJ2-5; v_call: TRBV5-1; d_call: NA; cdr3_aa: CASSGGGTSETQYF; cdr3_nt: TGCGCCAGCAGCGGGGGGGGCACAAGTGAGACCCAGTACTTC
clone_size: NA; j_call: TRBJ2-5; v_call: TRBV2; d_call: NA; cdr3_aa: CASSEALAEETQYF; cdr3_nt: TGTGCCAGCAGTGAAGCGTTAGCAGAAGAGACCCAGTACTTC
clone_size: NA; j_call: TRBJ2-3; v_call: TRBV7-6; d_call: NA; cdr3_aa: CASSLLRTDTQYF; cdr3_nt: TGTGCCAGCAGTCTCCTTCGGACAGATACGCAGTATTTT
clone_size: NA; j_call: TRBJ2-7; v_call: TRBV9; d_call: NA; cdr3_aa: CASSVGQSYEQYF; cdr3_nt: TGTGCCAGCAGCGTAGGGCAATCCTACGAGCAGTACTTC
clone_size: NA; j_call: TRBJ2-7; v_call: TRBV4-1; d_call: TRBD2; cdr3_aa: CASSQSGTSGVSSYEQYF; cdr3_nt: TGCGCCAGCAGCCAATCGGGGACTAGCGGGGTTAGCTCCTACGAGCAGTACTTC
clone_size: once; j_call: TRBJ1-4; v_call: TRBV14; d_call: NA; cdr3_aa: CASSPDSEKLFF; cdr3_nt: TGTGCCAGCAGCCCCGACAGTGAAAAACTGTTTTTT
clone_size: NA; j_call: TRBJ2-1; v_call: TRBV27; d_call: NA; cdr3_aa: CASSLSIRNEQFF; cdr3_nt: TGTGCCAGCAGTTTATCGATACGCAATGAGCAGTTCTTC
clone_size: few; j_call: TRBJ1-1; v_call: TRBV18; d_call: NA; cdr3_aa: CASSPALNTEAFF; cdr3_nt: TGTGCCAGCTCACCAGCATTGAACACTGAAGCTTTCTTT
clone_size: NA; j_call: TRBJ2-3; v_call: TRBV5-1; d_call: NA; cdr3_aa: CASSLAPNTDTQYF; cdr3_nt: TGCGCCAGCAGCTTGGCCCCCAACACAGATACGCAGTATTTT
clone_size: few; j_call: TRBJ1-5; v_call: TRBV2; d_call: NA; cdr3_aa: CASRTGNQPQHF; cdr3_nt: TGTGCCAGCAGGACAGGCAATCAGCCCCAGCATTTT
clone_size: NA; j_call: TRBJ2-3; v_call: TRBV11-3; d_call: TRBD2; cdr3_aa: CASSFGTSSSTDTQYF; cdr3_nt: TGTGCCAGCAGCTTCGGGACTAGCTCTAGCACAGATACGCAGTATTTT
clone_size: once; j_call: TRBJ2-2; v_call: TRBV5-1; d_call: TRBD2; cdr3_aa: CASSLAASGYTGELFF; cdr3_nt: TGCGCCAGCAGCTTGGCCGCTAGCGGTTACACCGGGGAGCTGTTTTTT
clone_size: NA; j_call: TRBJ1-6; v_call: TRBV27; d_call: TRBD1; cdr3_aa: CASSTGGFYNSPLHF; cdr3_nt: TGTGCCAGCAGTACAGGGGGGTTTTATAATTCACCCCTCCACTTT
clone_size: NA; j_call: TRBJ2-1; v_call: TRBV2; d_call: NA; cdr3_aa: CASSEEGSLSIYNEQFF; cdr3_nt: TGTGCCAGCAGTGAAGAAGGAAGTCTTTCCATTTACAATGAGCAGTTCTTC
clone_size: NA; j_call: TRBJ2-3; v_call: TRBV18; d_call: NA; cdr3_aa: CASSLLSLGDTQYF; cdr3_nt: TGTGCCAGCTCACTCTTGTCCCTCGGAGATACGCAGTATTTT
clone_size: NA; j_call: TRBJ1-3; v_call: TRBV7-2; d_call: NA; cdr3_aa: CASSLVGGPGNTIYF; cdr3_nt: TGTGCCAGCAGCTTAGTCGGGGGACCTGGAAACACCATATATTTT
clone_size: NA; j_call: TRBJ1-3; v_call: TRBV5-1; d_call: TRBD1; cdr3_aa: CASSSGTVSGNTIYF; cdr3_nt: TGCGCCAGCAGCTCAGGGACAGTCTCTGGAAACACCATATATTTT
clone_size: once; j_call: TRBJ2-7; v_call: TRBV5-1; d_call: NA; cdr3_aa: CASSPGYGNEQYF; cdr3_nt: TGCGCCAGCAGCCCAGGGTACGGGAACGAGCAGTACTTC